This TCR beta chain was recorded in a study of human T cells and chemical hapten exposure. Study-level findings and limits: Controls had significantly fewer large CDR3 similarity clusters than were formed by expanded TCRs.

In germline, CDR1 is MDHEN, CDR2 SYDVKM. The CDR3 extends over 14 amino acids. V was pared by 7 bases and J by 0 bases, with 11 bases between. This clonotype was counted only a few times. Its antigen remains unknown. TCRdb redid the calling of the RACE reads with MiXCR, one entry per CDR3 protein. Among some 250,000 distinct CDR3 sequences listed, approximately 7.5% were seen once. Time point defined: pre-sensitization, week 0. The sample's treatment: therapeutic diphenylcyclopropenone sensitization with weekly scalp DPC. Alopecia patients, 18 to 70 years old and DPC-suitable, served as donors. The clonotype comes from a man aged 18 to 30 with alopecia areata. Some clones in this sample may be carry-over from other donors' samples. The V gene is TRBV28, the J gene TRBJ2-3; D might be TRBD2 (6 bases). This specimen was whole blood, taken in connection with sensitization to the hapten diphenylcyclopropenone (DPC). Here the CDR3 reads CASILSGSTDTQYF. The CDR3 bases are TGTGCCAGCATTCTAAGCGGGAGCACAGATACGCAGTATTTT.